This T cell receptor beta chain is drawn from a study of blood T cell repertoires in COVID-19. Sequenced by immunoSEQ multiplex PCR; TCRdb stores in-frame clones only, minus some. The table lists fewer than 300,000 clones, 70% to 90% of them singletons. From germline, CDR1 is SGHDT and CDR2 YYEEEE. Trimming took 1 base from V and 7 from J; bases not matched to a gene: 2. The CDR3 spans 13 residues. The chain has TRBV5-6 and TRBJ1-5; 7 nucleotides line up with TRBD1. Sequencing used PBMCs or T cells enriched from blood (not recorded which). This receptor was taken from a woman in her 30s who had recovered from COVID-19. The CDR3 is CASSLTGVQPQHF. CDR3 nucleotide sequence: TGTGCCAGCAGCTTGACAGGGGTACAGCCCCAGCATTTT.